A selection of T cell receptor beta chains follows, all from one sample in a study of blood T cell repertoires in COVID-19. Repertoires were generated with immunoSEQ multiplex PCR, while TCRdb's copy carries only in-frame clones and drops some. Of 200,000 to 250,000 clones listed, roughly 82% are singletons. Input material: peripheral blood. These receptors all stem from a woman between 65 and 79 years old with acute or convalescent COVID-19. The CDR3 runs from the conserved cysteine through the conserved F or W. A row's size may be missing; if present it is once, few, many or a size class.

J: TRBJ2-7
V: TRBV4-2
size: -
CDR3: CASSQEGTGGTGEQYF

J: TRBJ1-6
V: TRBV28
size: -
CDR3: CASRRGTESPLHF

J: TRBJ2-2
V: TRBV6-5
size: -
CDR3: CATSLQGAITGELFF

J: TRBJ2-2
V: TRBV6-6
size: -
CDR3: CASEFRENTGELFF

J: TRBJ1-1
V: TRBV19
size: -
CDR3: CASSRADRAMNTEAFF

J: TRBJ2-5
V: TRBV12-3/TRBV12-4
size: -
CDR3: CASGHETQYF

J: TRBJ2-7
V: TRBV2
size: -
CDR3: CASRLTGSYEQYF

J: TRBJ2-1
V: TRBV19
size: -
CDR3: CASRGGGSYNEQFF

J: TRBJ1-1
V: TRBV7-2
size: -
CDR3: CASSLAAPGQGKTFF

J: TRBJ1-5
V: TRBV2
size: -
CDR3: CASRWTGGSQPQHF

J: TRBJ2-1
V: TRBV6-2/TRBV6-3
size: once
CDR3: CASSYRDYGTGKISYNEQFF

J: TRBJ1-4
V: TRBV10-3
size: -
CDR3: CAISEAPFSEKLFF

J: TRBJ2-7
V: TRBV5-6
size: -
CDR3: CASSLAGGFSYEQYF

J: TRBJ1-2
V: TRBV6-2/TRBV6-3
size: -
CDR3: CASSYLRGYGYTF

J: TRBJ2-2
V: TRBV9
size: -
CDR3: CASSVQASVNTGELFF

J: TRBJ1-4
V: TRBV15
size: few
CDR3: CATSLGGTTNEKLFF

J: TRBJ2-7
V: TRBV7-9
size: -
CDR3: CASSQLVSEQYF

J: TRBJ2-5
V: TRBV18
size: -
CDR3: CASSPLGQGARETQYF

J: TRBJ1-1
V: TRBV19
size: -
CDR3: CASSGQGDTEAFF

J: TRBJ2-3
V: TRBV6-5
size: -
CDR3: CASRRQTYTDTQYF

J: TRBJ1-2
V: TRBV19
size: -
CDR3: CASSPEWQTYGYTF

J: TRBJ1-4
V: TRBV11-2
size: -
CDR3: CASRHRGRLDEKLFF

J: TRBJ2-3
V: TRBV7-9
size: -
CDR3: CASSSGVGTGYF